A selection of T cell receptor beta chains follows, all from one sample in a study of blood T cell repertoires in COVID-19. Data came from immunoSEQ multiplex PCR; TCRdb stores just in-frame clones and leaves some out. Of around 180,000 clones listed, approximately 79% are singletons. Material for sequencing was peripheral blood. The origin of the receptors is a man aged 60-69 years with active or convalescent COVID-19. Each CDR3 is given with its conserved first and last residue. D genes are given only for firm matches. Size tells how often a clone was seen (once, few, many) or the class of an expanded clone, and some rows leave it out.

TRBV4-1,TRBJ2-7,TRBD2,.,CASSQVRASGLYEQYF,TGCGCCAGCAGCCAAGTAAGGGCTAGCGGCCTCTACGAGCAGTACTTC
TRBV12-5,TRBJ1-2,.,.,CASGLANRVMSYTF,TGTGCTAGTGGTTTGGCAAACAGGGTAATGAGCTACACCTTC
TRBV5-1,TRBJ2-7,.,.,CASSLLPPGEQYF,TGCGCCAGCAGCTTGCTTCCTCCCGGGGAGCAGTACTTC
TRBV28,TRBJ2-1,TRBD2,.,CASRRGLVGEQFF,TGTGCCAGCAGACGGGGACTAGTGGGTGAGCAGTTCTTC
TRBV19,TRBJ2-1,.,.,CASTPGAEGEQFF,TGTGCCAGTACTCCGGGAGCGGAAGGAGAGCAGTTCTTC
TRBV19,TRBJ1-2,TRBD1,once,CASRSPRDRAGYTF,TGTGCCAGTAGGTCCCCAAGGGACAGGGCTGGCTACACCTTC
TRBV3-1/TRBV3-2,TRBJ2-1,TRBD2,.,CASSPFNSGSWNEQFF,TGTGCCAGCAGCCCCTTTAATAGCGGGAGCTGGAATGAGCAGTTCTTC
TRBV6-2/TRBV6-3,TRBJ1-1,.,once,CASSYWGTNTEAFF,TGTGCCAGCAGTTACTGGGGCACGAACACTGAAGCTTTCTTT
TRBV7-7,TRBJ2-7,TRBD2,.,CARRLATDEQYF,TGTGCCAGGAGACTAGCAACCGACGAGCAGTACTTC
TRBV11-2,TRBJ2-7,.,.,CASSFSDPRDTLSYEQYF,TGTGCCAGCAGCTTTAGCGACCCGAGGGACACCCTCTCCTACGAGCAGTACTTC
TRBV6-1,TRBJ2-7,.,.,CASSDGGASGYEQYF,TGTGCCAGCAGTGATGGGGGGGCTAGCGGCTACGAGCAGTACTTC
TRBV24-1,TRBJ1-5,TRBD1,.,CATSDRDRGSNQPQHF,TGTGCCACCAGTGACAGGGACAGGGGAAGCAATCAGCCCCAGCATTTT
TRBV19,TRBJ2-7,TRBD2,.,CASTATSGSYEQYF,TGTGCCAGTACCGCGACTAGCGGGTCCTACGAGCAGTACTTC
TRBV5-5,TRBJ2-1,TRBD2,once,CASSPGTSGFSYNEQFF,TGTGCCAGCAGCCCAGGGACTAGCGGGTTCTCCTACAATGAGCAGTTCTTC
TRBV2,TRBJ1-1,TRBD1,few,CASSVRGQGGTEAFF,TGTGCCAGCAGTGTCCGGGGACAGGGGGGCACTGAAGCTTTCTTT
TRBV2,TRBJ2-2,TRBD2,.,CASRLLAGAGELFF,TGTGCCAGCAGGCTACTAGCGGGAGCCGGGGAGCTGTTTTTT